This T cell receptor beta chain came from a study of beta chain features in type 1 diabetes. Study-wide points: PCR might favor shorter templates, equally in patients and controls. Whether HLA type influences TCRB rearrangement remained unresolved here.

CDR3 length: 13 residues. Germline values: CDR1 SSHAT, CDR2 FNYEAQ (reference sequence). About this clone: Its antigen is as yet unknown. The junction departs from the called germline gene at one end, perhaps through a read error.

Sequencing targeted expressed TCRB transcripts, as all isolated RNA had been reverse transcribed. Libraries were prepared by immunoSEQ multiplex PCR; TCRdb keeps only in-frame clonotypes and omits some of them. The sample contains about 360,000 clones, 10% to 15% of which appear only once. The TCR sequence derives from a man younger than 30 in good health. Material for sequencing was naive CD4+ T cells from blood. The genes are TRBV7-7 and TRBJ2-1; D possibly corresponds to TRBD1 (6 bases). CDR3 amino acids: CASSLEQGSEQFF. CDR3 in DNA: TGTGCTAGCAGCTTAGAGCAGGGGTCCGAGCAGTTCTTC.